This TCR beta chain derives from a study of response to subunit inactivated influenza vaccine. TCRdb redid the calling of the RT-PCR reads with MiXCR, one entry per CDR3 protein. The sample consists of more than 500,000 distinct CDR3 sequences, roughly 10% of them appearing once. This clonotype was recorded a few times. Trimming took 5 bases from V and 4 from J; bases not matched to a gene: 4. Per germline, CDR1 SEHNR and CDR2 FQNEAQ (reference sequence). This CDR3 spans 13 amino acids. These sequences were also reported in another study, on T cells expressing NK-cell markers. This second study notes: What made the TCR beta cDNA was 5'RACE template switching with UMIs. The TCR beta repertoires originated in sorted CD3+CD56+NKG2C+, CD3+CD56+NKG2C- and CD3+CD56-NKG2C+ T cells. Among eight sequenced donors, seven carried HCMV seropositivity while one was seronegative. The share of CD8+ T cells held by dominant NKG2C+ clonotypes was about 1.0-7.5% in several donors.

The starting material was PBMCs from blood, obtained on the day of vaccination. The receptor comes from a man aged 50 to 60 who received an inactivated influenza vaccine. V is TRBV7-9 and J is TRBJ2-5; 7 positions agree with TRBD1. CDR3 nucleotide sequence: TGTGCCAGCAGCGCCGAGGGGGCAGAGACCCAGTACTTC. Residues: CASSAEGAETQYF.